This T cell receptor beta chain was captured by sequencing in a study of T-cell reconstitution after alpha-beta-depleted transplantation in children (dated by TCRdb to about 2016). In terms of the full investigation: T-cell immune reconstitution after TCRalphabeta/CD19-depleted allogeneic hematopoietic cell transplantation in children was quantitatively tracked in the study by means of TCR repertoire profiling.

Details on this clonotype: It has no known antigen specificity. No much larger clonotype is one base removed from it; base qualities were not supplied.

The treatment or condition tag for this specimen amounts to: allogeneic hematopoietic cell transplantation with graft depleted of TCRalphabeta T cells and CD19 B cells. Transplant recipients were children who received TCRalphabeta/CD19-depleted allogeneic hematopoietic cell grafts. The library relied on PCR. The reads were generated on an Illumina HiSeq 2500. TCR library preparation used molecular barcoding, with unique molecular identifiers applied to normalize quantification of the TCRbeta repertoire. TCRdb reprocessing: public reads trimmed at Q25 with fastp, clones called with MiXCR, in-frame beta chains kept. Duplicate CDR3 protein sequences are folded into a single record with the most common DNA and genes. The sample table holds around 700,000 distinct CDR3 sequences, of which roughly 13% were seen once. The ten largest clonotypes hold around 0.8% of the sample. What the research found in general, with its limitations: The apparently early recovery of alphabetaT-cell counts about two months after transplant reportedly depended on only several hundred rapidly expanded clones that came from non-depleted graft cells. The frequencies of hyperexpanded clones fell over the following months, and after one year, T-cell counts and TCRbeta diversity were mostly attributed to newly produced T cells. The high TCRbeta diversity at day 60 in some patients was ascribed to recipient T cells and intrathymic progenitors that had survived conditioning.

CDR1 SQVTM and CDR2 ANQGSEA were looked up in the germline V gene. The germline ends are 7 bases apart after V is trimmed by 4 bases and J by 4 bases. From the cysteine up to the phenylalanine, the CDR3 has a length of 12 residues. Of all the DNA, just the CDR3 is kept, 36 bases in frame from base 1. This sequence was found in a girl aged 2 to 9 with congenital amegakaryocytic thrombocytopenia, due to receive a stem cell transplant. The chain uses TRBV29-1 and TRBJ1-4; the D segment cannot be called with confidence. Sample: PBMCs, taken before TCRalphabeta/CD19-depleted stem cell transplant. The CDR3 region: CSVGSDNEKLFF. The bases are TGCAGCGTTGGGTCTGATAATGAAAAACTGTTTTTT.